These T cell receptor beta chains were read from a single sample in a study of blood T cell repertoires in COVID-19. Some clones are missing from TCRdb's copy, which holds only in-frame ones; the method was immunoSEQ multiplex PCR. The table includes about 300,000 clones, around 86% detected once. The sample taken for sequencing was peripheral blood. Receptors were obtained from a woman between 45 and 65 years old with acute or convalescent COVID-19. The CDR3 runs from the conserved cysteine through the conserved F or W. A D gene is named only where the DNA matches it firmly. Part of the rows lack a size; the others show once, few, many or a class for expanded clones.

V gene	J gene	D gene	clone size	CDR3 protein	CDR3 DNA
TRBV7-9	TRBJ1-1	TRBD1	-	CASSPRTGNTEAFF	TGTGCCAGCAGCCCCAGGACAGGGAACACTGAAGCTTTCTTT
TRBV11-2	TRBJ2-7	-	-	CASSSGHYEQYF	TGTGCCAGCAGCTCAGGTCACTACGAGCAGTACTTC
TRBV7-9	TRBJ2-3	-	-	CASNPRPDTQYF	TGTGCCAGCAACCCCAGGCCAGATACGCAGTATTTT
TRBV10-3	TRBJ2-7	-	once	CAISELVTAAGEQYF	TGTGCCATCAGTGAGTTGGTGACGGCGGCCGGCGAGCAGTACTTC
TRBV14	TRBJ1-2	TRBD1	-	CASSRLGQGTYGYTF	TGTGCCAGCAGCCGACTAGGACAGGGTACCTATGGCTACACCTTC
TRBV9	TRBJ1-1	TRBD1	-	CASSARTGVNTEAFF	TGTGCCAGCAGCGCGCGGACAGGGGTGAACACTGAAGCTTTCTTT
TRBV20-1	TRBJ2-6	TRBD2	-	CSASAAGSGANVLTF	TGCAGTGCTAGTGCAGCGGGATCTGGGGCCAACGTCCTGACTTTC
TRBV27	TRBJ1-5	-	-	CASSGRRGGNLHF	TGTGCCAGCAGTGGGCGACGGGGGGGAAACTTGCATTTT
TRBV10-2	TRBJ2-7	-	-	CATSYEGAYEQYF	TGCGCCACCTCCTATGAGGGAGCCTACGAGCAGTACTTC
TRBV4-1	TRBJ2-2	TRBD2	-	CATEPSGSRNTGELFF	TGCGCCACCGAGCCTAGCGGGAGTAGGAACACCGGGGAGCTGTTTTTT
TRBV27	TRBJ2-7	TRBD2	once	CTSSLLAGASSYEQYF	TGTACCAGCAGTTTACTAGCGGGAGCCTCCTCCTACGAGCAGTACTTC
TRBV4-1	TRBJ1-1	-	-	CASSQDRTEAFF	TGCGCCAGCAGCCAAGATCGCACTGAAGCTTTCTTT
TRBV5-1	TRBJ1-4	-	-	CASSLQDNEKLFF	TGCGCCAGCAGCTTACAGGATAATGAAAAACTGTTTTTT
TRBV27	TRBJ1-1	-	-	CASSLRVSNTEAFF	TGTGCCAGCAGTTTGAGGGTGTCGAATACTGAAGCTTTCTTT
TRBV9	TRBJ1-6	TRBD1	-	CASSTGDSYNSPLHF	TGTGCCAGCAGCACAGGGGACAGCTATAATTCACCCCTCCACTTT
TRBV5-1	TRBJ2-2	TRBD2	-	CASSPLAGLNTGELFF	TGCGCCAGCAGCCCATTAGCGGGACTAAACACCGGGGAGCTGTTTTTT
TRBV5-1	TRBJ1-1	TRBD1	-	CASSSQPGTGPTEAFF	TGCGCCAGCAGCTCCCAGCCGGGGACAGGGCCCACTGAAGCTTTCTTT
TRBV18	TRBJ1-4	TRBD1	-	CASSPRTGNNEKLFF	TGTGCCAGCTCACCCAGGACAGGGAATAATGAAAAACTGTTTTTT
TRBV3-1/TRBV3-2	TRBJ2-1	TRBD2	-	CASSRLHSREGLSFF	TGTGCCAGCAGCCGCCTCCACTCGCGGGAGGGCCTTTCGTTCTTC
TRBV20-1	TRBJ2-5	-	few	CSASPGSETQYF	TGCAGTGCTAGTCCTGGGAGCGAGACCCAGTACTTC
TRBV24-1	TRBJ2-7	-	-	CATSEALSGEQYF	TGTGCCACCAGTGAGGCACTCTCGGGCGAGCAGTACTTC
TRBV5-1	TRBJ2-5	TRBD2	-	CASSTSGQETQYF	TGCGCCAGCAGCACTAGCGGCCAAGAGACCCAGTACTTC
TRBV18	TRBJ2-6	-	-	CASSPPSGVAGANVLTF	TGTGCCAGCTCACCACCCTCCGGGGTCGCTGGGGCCAACGTCCTGACTTTC
TRBV5-1	TRBJ2-7	TRBD1	-	CASSHELGQGSYEQYF	TGCGCCAGCAGCCACGAGCTGGGACAGGGCTCCTACGAGCAGTACTTC
TRBV18	TRBJ2-1	TRBD2	-	CASSDSGRGGYEQFF	TGTGCCAGCTCCGACAGCGGGAGGGGAGGGTATGAGCAGTTCTTC
TRBV27	TRBJ2-1	TRBD2	-	CASSLASGRVTYNEQFF	TGTGCCAGCAGTTTAGCTAGCGGGAGAGTGACCTACAATGAGCAGTTCTTC
TRBV18	TRBJ2-1	TRBD2	-	CASSPPGTSGLDEQFF	TGTGCCAGCTCACCACCAGGGACTAGCGGACTCGATGAGCAGTTCTTC
TRBV7-3	TRBJ2-3	-	-	CASSLMSGSSTDTQYF	TGTGCCAGCAGCTTAATGTCGGGGAGTAGCACAGATACGCAGTATTTT
TRBV11-3	TRBJ2-7	TRBD2	-	CASSLASGSREQYF	TGTGCCAGCAGCTTGGCTAGCGGGAGCCGGGAGCAGTACTTC